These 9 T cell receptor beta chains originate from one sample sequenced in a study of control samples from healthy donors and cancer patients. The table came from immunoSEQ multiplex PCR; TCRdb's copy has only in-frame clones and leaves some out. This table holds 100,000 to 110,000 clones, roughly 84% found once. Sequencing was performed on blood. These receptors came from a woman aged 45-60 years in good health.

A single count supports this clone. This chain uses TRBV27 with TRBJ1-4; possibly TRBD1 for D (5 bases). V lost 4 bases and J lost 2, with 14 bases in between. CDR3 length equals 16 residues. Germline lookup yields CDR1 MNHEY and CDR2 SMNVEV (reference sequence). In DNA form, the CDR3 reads TGTGCCAGCAGTTGGACCGTCGGGGCGACTAATGAAAAACTGTTTTTT. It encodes CASSWTVGATNEKLFF.

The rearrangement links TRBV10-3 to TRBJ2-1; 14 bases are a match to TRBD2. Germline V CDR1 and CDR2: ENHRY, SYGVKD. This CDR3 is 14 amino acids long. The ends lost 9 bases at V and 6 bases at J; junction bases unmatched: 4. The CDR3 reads CAIGTSGGSNEQFF. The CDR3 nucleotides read TGTGCCATTGGGACTAGCGGGGGTTCCAATGAGCAGTTCTTC.

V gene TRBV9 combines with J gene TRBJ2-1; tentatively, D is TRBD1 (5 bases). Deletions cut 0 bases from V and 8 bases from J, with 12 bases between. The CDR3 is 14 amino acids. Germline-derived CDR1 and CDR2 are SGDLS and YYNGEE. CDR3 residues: CASSVAGLRDEQFF. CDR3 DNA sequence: TGTGCCAGCAGCGTAGCCGGGCTCAGGGATGAGCAGTTCTTC.

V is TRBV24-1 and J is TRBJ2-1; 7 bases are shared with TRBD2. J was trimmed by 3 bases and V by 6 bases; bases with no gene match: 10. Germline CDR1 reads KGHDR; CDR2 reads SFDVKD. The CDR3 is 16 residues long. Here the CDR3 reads CATSQAGAGVYNEQFF. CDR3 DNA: TGTGCCACCAGTCAAGCCGGGGCGGGAGTCTACAATGAGCAGTTCTTC.

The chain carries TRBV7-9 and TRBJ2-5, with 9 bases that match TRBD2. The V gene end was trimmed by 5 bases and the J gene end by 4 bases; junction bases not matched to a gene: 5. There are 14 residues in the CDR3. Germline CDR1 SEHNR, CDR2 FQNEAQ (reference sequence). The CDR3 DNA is TGTGCCAGCAGCCCTAGCGGGGCCGGAGAGACCCAGTACTTC. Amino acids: CASSPSGAGETQYF.

CDR3 in DNA: TGTGCCAGCAGCGGCTTCGAGTTCTCCGAGCAGTACGTC. It is translated as CASSGFEFSEQYV. The chain joins TRBV11-2 to TRBJ2-7; D unresolved. Deletions cut 5 bases from V and 6 bases from J, with 14 bases between. There are 13 residues in the CDR3. Germline V gene sequence: CDR1 SGHAT, CDR2 FQNNGV.

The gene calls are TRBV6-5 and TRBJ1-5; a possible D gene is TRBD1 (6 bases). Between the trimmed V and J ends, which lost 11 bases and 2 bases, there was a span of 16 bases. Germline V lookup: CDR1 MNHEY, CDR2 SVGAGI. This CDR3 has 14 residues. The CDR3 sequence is CAPPTGKGNQPQHF. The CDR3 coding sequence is TGTGCCCCCCCTACAGGGAAAGGCAATCAGCCCCAGCATTTT.

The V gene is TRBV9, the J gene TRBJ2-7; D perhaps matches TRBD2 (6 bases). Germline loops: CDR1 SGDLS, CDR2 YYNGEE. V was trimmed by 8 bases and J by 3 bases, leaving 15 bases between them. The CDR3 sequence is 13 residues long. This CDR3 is CASAPPGLYEQYF. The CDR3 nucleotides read TGTGCCAGTGCGCCCCCGGGACTCTACGAGCAGTACTTC.

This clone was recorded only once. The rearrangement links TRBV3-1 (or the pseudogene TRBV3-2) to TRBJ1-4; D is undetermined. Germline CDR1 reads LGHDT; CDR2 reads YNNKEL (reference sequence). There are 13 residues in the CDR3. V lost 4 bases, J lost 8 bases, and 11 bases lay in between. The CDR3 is CASSPDSREKLFF. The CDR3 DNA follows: TGTGCCAGCAGCCCCGACTCACGCGAAAAACTGTTTTTT.